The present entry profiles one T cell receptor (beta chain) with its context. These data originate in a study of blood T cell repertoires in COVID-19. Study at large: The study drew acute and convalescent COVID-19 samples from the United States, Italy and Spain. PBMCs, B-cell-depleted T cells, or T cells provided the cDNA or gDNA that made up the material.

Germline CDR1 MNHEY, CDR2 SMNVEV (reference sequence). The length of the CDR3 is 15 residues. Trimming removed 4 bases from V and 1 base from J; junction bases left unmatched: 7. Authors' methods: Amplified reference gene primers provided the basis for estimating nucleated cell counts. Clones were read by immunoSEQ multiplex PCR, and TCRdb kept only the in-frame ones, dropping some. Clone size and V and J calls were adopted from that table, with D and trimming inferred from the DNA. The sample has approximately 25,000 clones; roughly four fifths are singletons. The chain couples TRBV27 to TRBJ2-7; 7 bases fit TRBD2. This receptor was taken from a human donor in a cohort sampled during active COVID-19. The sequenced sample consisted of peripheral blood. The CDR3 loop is CASSSPQRGSYEQYF. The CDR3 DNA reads TGTGCCAGCAGTTCCCCCCAGCGGGGTTCCTACGAGCAGTACTTC.